The sample holds a few counts of the clone carrying this T cell receptor (beta chain). The antigen is unknown. The record originates from a study of cytomegalovirus exposure and HLA in healthy donors. General study findings and limits: There was a cluster of highly shared sequence variants that was likely a sequencing artifact.

Researchers ran the PCR with 60 Vbeta and 13 Jbeta primers. Profiling relied on immunoSEQ multiplex PCR, and the TCRdb table lists in-frame clones only, not all of them. There are some 30,000 clones in the sample; 35% to 55% occur only once, and roughly 1.9% lies in the top ten. The CDR3 extends over 13 amino acids. Germline V lookup: CDR1 GTSNPN, CDR2 SVGIG (reference sequence). Trimming took off 4 bases at V and 3 bases at J, with 7 bases between the two ends. The sample was PBMCs. The TCR comes from a woman aged 45-65 years in good health and CMV-seronegative. The genes are TRBV30 and TRBJ1-6; D unclear. The CDR3 sequence: CAWKAVYNSPLHF. The CDR3 region has the DNA TGTGCCTGGAAGGCGGTCTATAATTCACCCCTCCACTTT. Together with reference TRBV30 and TRBJ1-6, the CDR3 gives the full variable domain: SQTIHQWPATLVQPVGSPLSLECTVEGTSNPNLYWYRQAAGRGLQLLFYSVGIGQISSEVPQNLSASRPQDRQFILSSKKLLLSDSGFYLCAWKAVYNSPLHFGNGTRLTVT.